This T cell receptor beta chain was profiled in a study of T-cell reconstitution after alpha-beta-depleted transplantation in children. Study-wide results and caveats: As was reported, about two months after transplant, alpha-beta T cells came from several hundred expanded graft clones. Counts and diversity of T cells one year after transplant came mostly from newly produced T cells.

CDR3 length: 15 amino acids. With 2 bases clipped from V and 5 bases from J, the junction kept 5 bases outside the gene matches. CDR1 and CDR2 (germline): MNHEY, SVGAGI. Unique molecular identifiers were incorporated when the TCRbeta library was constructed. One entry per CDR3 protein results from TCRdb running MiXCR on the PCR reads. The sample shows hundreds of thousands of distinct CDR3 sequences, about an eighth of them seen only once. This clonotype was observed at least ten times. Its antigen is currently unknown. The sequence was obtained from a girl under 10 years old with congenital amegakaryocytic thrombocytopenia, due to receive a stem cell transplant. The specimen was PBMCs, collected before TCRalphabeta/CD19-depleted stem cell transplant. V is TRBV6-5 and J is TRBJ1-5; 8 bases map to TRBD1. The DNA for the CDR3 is TGTGCCAGCAGTTACCCAGGGACAGGTTATCAGCCCCAGCATTTT. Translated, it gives CASSYPGTGYQPQHF.